This T cell receptor (beta chain) comes out of a study of cytomegalovirus exposure and HLA in healthy donors (dated by TCRdb to about 2017). About the investigation overall: In an earlier analysis of 550 to 750 of the donors, 276 Gb of sequence data and about 110 million unique TCR beta sequences from about 180 million T cells were reported. Roughly 300 gigabases of sequencing data and around 80 million unique TCR sequences made up an early release that covered fewer than 650 HLA-typed donors. The genetic ancestry cluster associated with self-reported Caucasian donors included 81% of the roughly 400 genotyped donors. The aim of the study was to test whether cataloging public T cell receptors could identify signatures of past pathogen exposure. The study used immunosequencing to profile the T cell repertoires of 666 subjects and linked those repertoires to cytomegalovirus serostatus. Along with the approximately 650-subject first cohort, a separate validation cohort of more than 90 different subjects was used. The study combined high-throughput TCR immunosequencing, statistical association of individual TCRs with disease status, and machine learning to predict cytomegalovirus infection status. To study patterns of TCR occurrence, a later analysis re-analyzed previously published TCR beta repertoires from 700 or so donors and added high-resolution HLA genotyping. The later analysis used no new phenotypic data to find candidate immune exposures, relying instead on TCR beta sequences and their occurrence across donors. An earlier analysis of approximately 580 of the donors used high-throughput TCR beta sequencing to judge whether each TCR beta V gene segment behaved as functional or pseudogenic. Donor age, sex, ethnicity and CMV serostatus were collected together with the repertoire data. A later genetic analysis took genome-wide SNP genotypes for 398 of the 666 donors and used that subset as a discovery cohort. Every discovery cohort repertoire had been produced on one sequencing platform. HLA typing included class I and class II loci at four-digit resolution. Typing coverage varied by locus: about 629-630 donors for A, B, C, DRB1 and DQB1; 522 for DQA1; over 600 for DPA1; some 470 for DPB1. About 5 DR-DQ haplotypes were handled as single units for association and clustering, since linkage in the cohort was strong. On average, 235,054 unique TCR beta nucleotide sequences were sequenced per donor among 350 to 400 genotyped donors of the cohort, with roughly 18% of those sequences being non-productive. What the study reported, not specific to this receptor: According to a later analysis, parvovirus B19, influenza, CMV and Epstein-Barr virus appeared linked to several top co-occurrence clusters. Because HLA typing was unavailable for some donors at each locus, only the typed subset was used in association tests. Only TCR beta chains were sequenced in this cohort, and the absence of alpha or paired-chain data limited detectable features. Some IMGT-functional V segments, including TRBV6-2 and TRBV6-3, could not be told apart with the 87-base-pair reads, so those segments were excluded. Linkage disequilibrium might explain the correlated functional status among segregating V segments, but an unknown experimental factor could not be excluded. In both the original and validation cohorts, the classifier was reported to diagnose cytomegalovirus status with high specificity and sensitivity. About 17 rarely observed V segments, including chromosome 9 orphons, were excluded from the earlier analysis of several hundred of the donors because counts were too low. Most TCR sequences were seen in very few donors, while some public TCRs were found in many individuals. A few of the identified cytomegalovirus-associated TCR beta chains were confirmed in vitro to be specific for cytomegalovirus antigens. In an earlier analysis of fewer than 750 of the donors, most TCR beta V segments were observed in productive rearrangements about 87% or about 30% of the time, broadly matching IMGT annotations. A later analysis found that HLA-associated TCR beta chains were more clonally expanded and had lower generation probabilities than equally common non-associated chains. A further reported finding was that TCR beta sequences accurately predicted the HLA-A and HLA-B alleles for most subjects in the first cohort. The authors suggested that the approach could potentially be extended to other disease states and immunological phenotypes. At a false discovery rate of 0.05, a later analysis linked 15,000 to 20,000 TCR beta sequences to specific HLA alleles. Immune exposure information for the cohort was limited to CMV serostatus. Sequencing depth was assumed to be roughly uniform across donors in the presence/absence analyses, though that assumption may not hold. A group of highly shared sequence variants was considered likely to be a technical artifact of the sequencing pipeline. A later analysis found that most CMV-associated TCR beta chains appeared HLA-restricted, with HLA associations seemingly driven largely by CMV exposure. In the study, 150 to 200 TCR beta chains were listed as associated with cytomegalovirus. V-gene and J-gene trimming of TCR beta chains was associated with a missense DCLRE1C variant in a later genetic analysis, and the association was replicated in an independent cohort. According to a later genetic analysis, donors in an Asian-associated ancestry cluster had fewer N-insertions in productive TCRs than the approximately 690-donor mean. When HLA alleles, especially DR and DQ, strongly co-occurred, attributing TCR associations to individual alleles was difficult. In a later analysis, TCR association rates were found to vary across HLA loci, with the most associated TCRs seen for DRB1 alleles and the fewest for HLA-C alleles.

The cohort was made up of about 670 healthy bone marrow donors. At the time of sampling, all cohort members were nominally healthy, though unrecorded immune exposures were likely present. The donor tested CMV seronegative, placing the donor among the roughly 350 seronegative members of the cohort. Every donor gave a peripheral blood sample, and the peripheral blood mononuclear cells from that sample were used for TCR beta sequencing. The Qiagen DNeasy Blood Extraction Kit was used to extract genomic DNA from the blood cell samples. The germline V gene specifies SGHVS as CDR1 and FNYEAQ as CDR2. The CDR3 runs 13 residues from the cysteine to the phenylalanine. The kept DNA is CDR3 alone, 39 bases in frame from the first base. Trimmed from V: 8 bases; trimmed from J: 5 bases; junction bases lacking a gene match: 7. Worth noting for this clone: The specificity of this receptor is unknown. Per-base qualities were not stored, and no clone one base away is much larger.

Libraries were constructed by the immunoSEQ multiplex PCR assay. A mixture of 60 forward primers for TCR Vbeta segments and 13 reverse primers for TCR Jbeta segments was used in the multiplex PCR. Amplification of the CDR3 region of rearranged TCR beta genes was performed with a multiplex PCR assay on genomic DNA. On the Illumina HiSeq System, the amplified TCR beta libraries were sequenced as 87-base-pair reads. The original pipeline was this. A later analysis counted tens of millions of unique TCR beta chains across the 666 repertoires, and some 11 million of these chains were shared by at least two donors. To remove PCR and sequencing errors, raw reads were error-corrected and collapsed into unique sequences using a nearest-neighbor algorithm that merged closely related sequences. To assign V, D and J gene segments, CDR3 sequences were aligned to IMGT reference sequences. For a sequence to be retained, at least a six-nucleotide match to both a V gene segment and a J gene segment was required. A rearrangement was called productive if the CDR3 had no stop codons and remained in frame with V and J, and every other rearrangement was called non-productive. CDR3 was defined according to IMGT convention as the region running from the second conserved V-encoded cysteine to the conserved J-encoded phenylalanine. The earlier analysis of about 590 of the donors excluded sequences that lacked an unambiguous match to a single V gene segment. In an earlier analysis of several hundred of the donors, a V segment was called functional when productive rearrangements were above 56.7%, and segregating when the standard deviation between donors exceeded 5%. To diagnose cytomegalovirus status from the catalog of TCR beta chain sequences, a statistical classification framework was built. In a later analysis, TCR nucleotide sequences were compared against IMGT/GENE-DB human TR gene sequences so that V and J genes could be assigned. In a later analysis, CDR3 sequences and most-parsimonious VDJ recombination scenarios were assigned using the TCRdist pipeline. In a later analysis, every TCR beta chain was defined by the combination of its CDR3 amino acid sequence and its V-gene family, and reads without a unique V-gene family were dropped. To address suspected cross-contamination and a sequencing artifact, a later analysis removed roughly 580 highly shared, low-generation-probability nucleotide sequences. A later analysis calculated a clonal expansion index for each public chain from normalized within-repertoire ranks of inferred template counts. A later analysis computed generation probabilities with a VDJ recombination model fitted to out-of-frame rearrangements, and checked the results against IGoR. In a later analysis, TCR-TCR, TCR-HLA and TCR-CMV co-occurrence was scored with hypergeometric tests, and a repertoire-size bias correction was applied to TCR pairs. In a later analysis, false discovery rates were estimated by permuting HLA or CMV assignments 20 times. In a later analysis, co-occurring TCRs were grouped using DBSCAN, and TCRdist sequence similarity was added for clustering within HLA-allele-positive subsets. Co-occurrence clustering excluded repertoires with fewer than 30,000 or more than 120,000 public chains, plus five with anomalous nucleotide sharing. The immuneACCESS repertoire file appears here via TCRdb, limited to in-frame rearrangements. These files lack a portion of the clones; in checked studies, under half of the deficit traces to unresolved V genes, and the cause of the others is not known. V, J and clone size were drawn from that table, and D and trimming were deduced from the DNA. In this sample the table shows 180,000 or so clones, over 60% of which occur a single time. Around 1.6% of the sample lies in the top ten.

This receptor was identified in a young man in good health and CMV-seronegative. The chain uses TRBV7-6 and TRBJ2-5, with TRBD1 identical over 8 junction bases. The sample consisted of PBMCs. DNA sequence: TGTGCCAGCTCCTCGACAGGGGAGGAGACCCAGTACTTC. Its protein reads: CASSSTGEETQYF.